These 3 T cell receptor beta chains share one sample of origin, sequenced in a study of blood T cell repertoires in COVID-19. Sequenced by immunoSEQ multiplex PCR; TCRdb stores in-frame clones only, minus some. The repertoire consists of some 200,000 clones, with 75% to 85% occurring once and the leading ten covering 12%. Sequencing was performed on peripheral blood. The source is a woman of 80 years or more with COVID-19, enrolled during active disease.

The rearrangement links TRBV24-1 to TRBJ2-3; 9 nucleotides line up with TRBD2. This CDR3 has 15 residues. After removal of 6 bases from V and 0 bases from J, the junction contained 3 bases not matched to a gene. Germline loops: CDR1 KGHDR, CDR2 SFDVKD. The CDR3 here is CATSRLAGSTDTQYF. The CDR3 DNA follows: TGTGCCACCAGTCGGCTAGCGGGAAGCACAGATACGCAGTATTTT.

The V call is TRBV27, the J call TRBJ1-3; D call uncertain. Per the germline V gene, CDR1 is MNHEY and CDR2 is SMNVEV (reference sequence). The CDR3 is made up of 16 amino acids. V gave up 0 bases and J gave up 2 bases, with 11 bases separating them. The DNA for the CDR3 is TGTGCCAGCAGTTTATCTGGCAGGTATCCTGGAAACACCATATATTTT. It specifies CASSLSGRYPGNTIYF.

The rearrangement links TRBV5-1 to TRBJ2-7; 7 bases line up with TRBD2. The germline V gene encodes CDR1 SGHRS and CDR2 YFSETQ. The CDR3 contains 14 residues. V was pared by 0 bases and J by 3 bases, with 3 bases of the junction left unmatched. The CDR3: CASSLGGTIYEQYF. Here the CDR3 DNA reads TGCGCCAGCAGCTTGGGAGGGACTATCTACGAGCAGTACTTC.